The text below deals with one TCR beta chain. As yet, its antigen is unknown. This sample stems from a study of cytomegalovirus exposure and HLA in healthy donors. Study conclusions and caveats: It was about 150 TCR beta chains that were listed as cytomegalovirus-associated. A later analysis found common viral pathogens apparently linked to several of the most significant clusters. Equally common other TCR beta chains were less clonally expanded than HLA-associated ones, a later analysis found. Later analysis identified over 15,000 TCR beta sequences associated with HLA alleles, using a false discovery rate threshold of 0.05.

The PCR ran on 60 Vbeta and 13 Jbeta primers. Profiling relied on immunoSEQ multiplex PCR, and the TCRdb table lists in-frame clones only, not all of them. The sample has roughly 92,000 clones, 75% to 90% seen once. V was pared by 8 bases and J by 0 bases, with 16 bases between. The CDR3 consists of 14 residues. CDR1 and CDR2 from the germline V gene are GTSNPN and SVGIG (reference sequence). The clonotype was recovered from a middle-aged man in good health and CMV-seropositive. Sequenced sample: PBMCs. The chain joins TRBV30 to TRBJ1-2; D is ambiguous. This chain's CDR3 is CARRTRMTNYGYTF. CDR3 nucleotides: TGTGCCAGAAGAACTAGGATGACTAACTATGGCTACACCTTC.